These T cell receptor beta chains were read from a single sample in a study of vaccination and CD4 T cells after COVID-19. These receptors lack a known antigen. TCRdb reprocessed the PCR reads via MiXCR and lists one record per CDR3 protein. Here the sample spans more than 9,000 distinct CDR3 sequences, about 35% being singletons. What was sequenced was CD4+ T cells from blood, cultured in vitro. The receptors were gathered from a human donor in good health. The CDR3 runs from the conserved cysteine through the conserved F or W. The D gene is left open where the match is weak. Not every row has a clone size; where given, it reads once, few, many or a size class.

V	D	size	J	DNA	CDR3
TRBV6-1	.	.	TRBJ2-7	TGTGCCAGCAGCCTAAATCCGGGACTTCAGACCTACGAGCAGTACTTC	CASSLNPGLQTYEQYF
TRBV6-2/TRBV6-3	.	.	TRBJ1-5	TGTGCCAGCAGTCCTCCGGCAGGCTGGAATGGTCAGCCCCAGCATTTT	CASSPPAGWNGQPQHF
TRBV21-1	.	.	TRBJ2-7	TGTGCCAGCAGCAAATCCGAGACAGAGCAGTACTTC	CASSKSETEQYF
TRBV12-3/TRBV12-4	.	.	TRBJ1-5	TGTGCCAGCAGTTTAAATAGCAATCAGCCCCAGCATTTT	CASSLNSNQPQHF
TRBV27	.	medium-sized	TRBJ2-6	TGTGCCAGCACCCTAGACAACTCTGGGGCCAACGTCCTGACTTTC	CASTLDNSGANVLTF
TRBV5-8	.	.	TRBJ1-2	TGTGCCAGCAGACCTAAGGGCGGCAACTATGGCTACACCTTC	CASRPKGGNYGYTF
TRBV28	.	.	TRBJ1-1	TGTGCCAGCAGTGACCGAACAGGGTCCACTGAAGCTTTCTTT	CASSDRTGSTEAFF
TRBV5-1	.	.	TRBJ1-2	TGCGCCAGCAGCCAGATATACGGTGAACGCTACACCTTC	CASSQIYGERYTF
TRBV6-2/TRBV6-3	.	.	TRBJ1-2	TGTGCCAGCAGTGCGTCCGTCAGTAGGGATGGCTACACCTTC	CASSASVSRDGYTF
TRBV19	.	.	TRBJ1-5	TGTGCCAGTAGTATAGGGGGGAATCAGCCCCAGCATTTT	CASSIGGNQPQHF
TRBV2	.	.	TRBJ1-6	TGTGCCAGCAGGCCGGGACAATGGAGCTCCTATAATTCACCCCTCCACTTT	CASRPGQWSSYNSPLHF
TRBV28	.	few	TRBJ1-4	TGTGCCAGCAGCTCCCGGGGTCTGGTTAGCTTTTTT	CASSSRGLVSFF
TRBV4-3	.	few	TRBJ1-5	TGCGCCAGCAGCCAAGATCAGGGAGCGGGTCAGCCCCAGCATTTT	CASSQDQGAGQPQHF
TRBV25-1	.	few	TRBJ2-7	TGTGCCAGCAGTGTTCTCTACGAGCAGTACTTC	CASSVLYEQYF
TRBV7-9	TRBD2	.	TRBJ2-7	TGTGCCAGCAGCTTAAGGGCCGGGACTAGCGGGACCTACGAGCAGTACTTC	CASSLRAGTSGTYEQYF
TRBV7-8	TRBD1	few	TRBJ1-1	TGTGCCAGCAGCGATCTGGTCCCGGGACAGGGCAACACTGAAGCTTTCTTT	CASSDLVPGQGNTEAFF
TRBV27	.	.	TRBJ2-2	TGTGCCAGCAGTTTATCCGTATGGAACACCGGGGAGCTGTTTTTT	CASSLSVWNTGELFF
TRBV28	.	.	TRBJ2-1	TGTGCCAGCAGTAGAGGTTGGAATGAGCAGTTCTTC	CASSRGWNEQFF
TRBV19	TRBD1	few	TRBJ1-1	TGTGCCAGTAGTATAACAGGGGTGAACACTGAAGCTTTCTTT	CASSITGVNTEAFF
TRBV28	TRBD1	once	TRBJ1-2	TGTGCCAGCAGTGCTCAAGGGACAGTAGTCTATGGCTACACCTTC	CASSAQGTVVYGYTF
TRBV20-1	.	.	TRBJ2-4	TGCAGTGCTAGGGGGGGACAGACAATACTAGCCAAAAACATTCAGTACTTC	CSARGGQTILAKNIQYF
TRBV6-5	TRBD1	.	TRBJ2-7	TGTGCCAGCAGTTCGTACAGGGGGGCGTCCTACGAGCAGTACTTC	CASSSYRGASYEQYF
TRBV6-1	TRBD2	.	TRBJ2-1	TGTGCCAGCAGTGAAGGTGCTAGCGGGAGATCGATCAATGAGCAGTTCTTC	CASSEGASGRSINEQFF
TRBV6-1	.	.	TRBJ1-6	TGTGCCAGCAGGCGCGACGGATTGGGAGATTCACCCCTCCACTTT	CASRRDGLGDSPLHF
TRBV19	.	.	TRBJ1-3	TGTGCCAGTAGTAAATTGAGATTGGACTCTGGAAACACCATATATTTT	CASSKLRLDSGNTIYF
TRBV6-2/TRBV6-3	TRBD2	.	TRBJ2-7	TGTGCCAGCAGTCGCGAGGGACTACCCTCCTACGAGCAGTACTTC	CASSREGLPSYEQYF
TRBV20-1	TRBD1	.	TRBJ1-2	TGCGGTGCCGGGACAGGGGGCTCTAACTATGGCTACACCTTC	CGAGTGGSNYGYTF
TRBV29-1	.	.	TRBJ2-3	TGCAGCGCTCCCCCGGCGGAGGGTAGCACAGATACGCAGTATTTT	CSAPPAEGSTDTQYF
TRBV24-1	TRBD1	.	TRBJ2-3	TGTGCCACCAGTGAACCAGGGGGCTTTGGAGATACGCAGTATTTT	CATSEPGGFGDTQYF
TRBV19	TRBD1	.	TRBJ2-2	TGTGCCAGTAGTATACCTCCGGGACAGGGTGCGGGGGAGCTGTTTTTT	CASSIPPGQGAGELFF
TRBV20-1	.	.	TRBJ1-6	TGCAGTGCATGGACAGACGATCATAATTCACTCCTCCACTTT	CSAWTDDHNSLLHF
TRBV21-1	.	few	TRBJ1-5	TGTGCCAGCAGCAAAGTGGGCAGAGTAAGAATAGGGCCCCAGCATTTT	CASSKVGRVRIGPQHF
TRBV6-2/TRBV6-3	TRBD2	.	TRBJ2-1	TGTGCCAGCAGCTTCGAACTACTAGCGGGAGGTGGGAATGAGCAGTTCTTC	CASSFELLAGGGNEQFF
TRBV20-1	.	.	TRBJ2-7	TGCAGTGCCCCCCCGCGGGGTGCTTTGACCTACGAGCAGTACTTC	CSAPPRGALTYEQYF
TRBV20-1	.	.	TRBJ2-7	TGCAGTGCTATGACGACAGATTCCTACGAGCAGTACTTC	CSAMTTDSYEQYF
TRBV28	.	.	TRBJ1-2	TGTGCCAGCACCCCCGGGACATTCGTCGCTAACTATGGCTACACCTTC	CASTPGTFVANYGYTF
TRBV20-1	.	few	TRBJ2-3	TGCAGTGCCACCTCGTCGGCTAGCGTTAGCACAGATACGCAGTATTTT	CSATSSASVSTDTQYF
TRBV6-2/TRBV6-3	.	once	TRBJ2-5	TGTGCCAGCAGTTATAATGCGGTGGGCCTCGTAGAGACCCAGTACTTC	CASSYNAVGLVETQYF
TRBV20-1	.	.	TRBJ2-7	TGCAGTGTCCAGCGGATCTACGAGCAGTACTTC	CSVQRIYEQYF
TRBV15	TRBD2	few	TRBJ2-1	TGTGCCACCAGCAGAGACCCCGGGACTAGCGGAATGAGCTCCTACAATGAGCAGTTCTTC	CATSRDPGTSGMSSYNEQFF
TRBV27	.	few	TRBJ1-6	TGTGCCAGCAGTTTATGGGGTATCGGGTCCAGCAGGTCCTATAATTCACCCCTCCACTTT	CASSLWGIGSSRSYNSPLHF
TRBV6-2/TRBV6-3	.	.	TRBJ2-1	TGTGCCAGCAGTTACGTTTTAGCTTACAACAATGAGCAGTTCTTC	CASSYVLAYNNEQFF
TRBV20-1	TRBD2	.	TRBJ2-1	TGCAGTGCCGAAGCCCGAACCGGGAGGGCCCGGGAGCAGTTCTTC	CSAEARTGRAREQFF
TRBV20-1	TRBD1	few	TRBJ1-3	TGCAGTGCGCCCAGGGGGACCTCTGGAAACACCATATATTTT	CSAPRGTSGNTIYF
TRBV5-8	TRBD2	.	TRBJ2-7	TGTGCCAGCAGCGCGCCGGGACTAGCGGGAGGGGACGACGAGCAGTACTTC	CASSAPGLAGGDDEQYF